The clone carrying this T cell receptor beta chain was found a few times. The sample comes from a study of identical twins. One entry per CDR3 protein, called by TCRdb with MiXCR from the 5' RACE reads. The repertoire holds approximately 210,000 distinct CDR3 sequences, with roughly 7.1% as singletons. Trimming removed 0 bases from V and 0 bases from J; junction bases left unmatched: 19. This CDR3 is 21 amino acids long. The germline gives CDR1 KGHSH, CDR2 LQKENI. Another study also made use of these data, one on T cells expressing NK-cell markers.

Sequencing used CD8+ T cells sorted from blood. The chain is built from TRBV18 and TRBJ2-5, with TRBD1 matching over 7 bases. This TCR derives from a woman under 30 in good health. The CDR3 reads CASSPPPRGGASLVYQETQYF. The CDR3 DNA reads as TGTGCCAGCTCACCACCCCCTCGAGGGGGCGCTTCTCTAGTCTACCAAGAGACCCAGTACTTC.